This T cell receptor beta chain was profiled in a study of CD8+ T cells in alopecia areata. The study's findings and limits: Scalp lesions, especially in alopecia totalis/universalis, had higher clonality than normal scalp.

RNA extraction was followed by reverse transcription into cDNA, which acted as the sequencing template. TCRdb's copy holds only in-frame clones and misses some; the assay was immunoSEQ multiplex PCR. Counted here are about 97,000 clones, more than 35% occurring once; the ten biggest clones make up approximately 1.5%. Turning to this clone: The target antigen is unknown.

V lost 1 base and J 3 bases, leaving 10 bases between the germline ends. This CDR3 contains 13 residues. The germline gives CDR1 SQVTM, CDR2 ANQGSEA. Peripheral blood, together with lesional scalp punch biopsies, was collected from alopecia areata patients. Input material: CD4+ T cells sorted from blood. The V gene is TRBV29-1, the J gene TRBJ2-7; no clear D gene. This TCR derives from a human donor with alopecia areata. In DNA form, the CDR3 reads TGCAGCGTTGAAGTAACGAACAGCTACGAGCAGTACTTC. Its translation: CSVEVTNSYEQYF.